The 15 T cell receptor beta chains below come from one sample, sequenced in a study of cytomegalovirus exposure and HLA in healthy donors. A multiplex PCR was run with 60 Vbeta primers and 13 Jbeta primers. Assay used: immunoSEQ multiplex PCR; TCRdb lists only in-frame clones, some missing. The sample has roughly 190,000 clones, nearly 80% seen once; the top ten hold approximately 2.9%. Sequenced: PBMCs. These receptors all stem from a female donor in good health and CMV-seronegative.

V and J are TRBV5-1 and TRBJ2-7, with TRBD1 matching 11 bases. CDR1 and CDR2 (germline): SGHRS, YFSETQ. The CDR3 covers 15 residues. V gave up 4 bases and J gave up 5 bases; unmatched junction bases: 8. The CDR3 nucleotides are TGCGCCAGCAGCCTGACCGGACAGGGGGCAGACGAGCAGTACTTC. Protein sequence: CASSLTGQGADEQYF.

This rearrangement joins TRBV5-1 to TRBJ2-5; weak D call: TRBD2 (5 bases). The germline V and J ends were trimmed by 0 bases and 1 base, with 10 bases remaining between them. This CDR3 is 15 amino acids long. Germline V lookup: CDR1 SGHRS, CDR2 YFSETQ. The CDR3 region is CASSLGAGSQETQYF. CDR3 in DNA: TGCGCCAGCAGCTTGGGGGCGGGCAGCCAAGAGACCCAGTACTTC.

The chain carries TRBV7-3 and TRBJ2-4, with 9 bases aligning to TRBD1. The CDR3 consists of 16 residues. The germline gives CDR1 SGHTA, CDR2 FQGTGA. J was trimmed by 3 bases and V by 5 bases; bases with no gene match: 8. The CDR3 DNA reads as TGTGCCAGCAGCGCGTCGACAGGGGGAGGCAAAAACATTCAGTACTTC. It codes for CASSASTGGGKNIQYF.

This rearrangement joins TRBV18 to TRBJ2-3, with TRBD1 identical over 11 bases. The CDR3 runs to 16 residues. Per germline, CDR1 KGHSH and CDR2 LQKENI. The junction had 6 bases not matched to a gene; V was cut back by 3 bases and J by 4 bases. In nucleotides, the CDR3 is TGTGCCAGCTCACCGCGGACAGGGGGCAGGGCAGATACGCAGTATTTT. Translation: CASSPRTGGRADTQYF.

The V and J genes are TRBV30 and TRBJ2-3, with D maybe TRBD1 (6 bases). CDR1 and CDR2 from the germline V gene are GTSNPN and SVGIG (reference sequence). This CDR3 is built from 17 residues. Trimming removed 0 bases at V and 0 bases at J, with 16 bases between. The CDR3 region has the DNA TGTGCCTGGAGTGTATTCGGCAGGGGCCGTAGCACAGATACGCAGTATTTT. It translates to CAWSVFGRGRSTDTQYF.

The chain links TRBV30 to TRBJ2-7, with 9 bases that match TRBD1. The V gene's germline CDR1 is GTSNPN and CDR2 SVGIG (reference sequence). The ends lost 5 bases at V and 2 bases at J; junction bases unmatched: 4. There are 13 residues in the CDR3. The CDR3: CAWRQGGTYEQYF. The CDR3 nucleotides read TGTGCCTGGCGACAGGGGGGAACCTACGAGCAGTACTTC.

The chain couples TRBV2 to TRBJ1-5, with TRBD1 as a possible D gene (5 bases). CDR1 is SNHLY and CDR2 is FYNNEI in the germline V gene. V shed 5 bases and J shed 0 bases, with 11 bases lying between them. This CDR3 comprises 15 residues. CDR3 in amino acids: CASSIGHPSNQPQHF. The CDR3, as DNA: TGTGCCAGCAGTATTGGACACCCTAGCAATCAGCCCCAGCATTTT.

In nucleotides, the CDR3 is TGTGCCAGTCTCGGGGAGCGGGAGGGCCAATACGAGCAGTACTTC. Protein: CASLGEREGQYEQYF. The chain carries TRBV2 and TRBJ2-7; TRBD2 matches 10 bases. The germline V gene encodes CDR1 SNHLY and CDR2 FYNNEI. The CDR3 loop spans 15 amino acids. V was clipped by 9 bases and J by 4 bases; unmatched bases: 12.

The rearrangement joins TRBV6-1 to TRBJ1-1; unclear D gene. The CDR3 has 15 amino acids. Trimming took off 5 bases at V and 0 bases at J, with 13 bases between the two ends. CDR1 and CDR2 (germline): MNHNS, SASEGT. In DNA, the CDR3 is TGTGCCAGCAGTAAGGCCGGGAGGATGAACACTGAAGCTTTCTTT. This encodes CASSKAGRMNTEAFF.

The chain recombines TRBV27 with TRBJ2-7; D is ambiguous. This CDR3 has 16 amino acids. Germline V gene sequence: CDR1 MNHEY, CDR2 SMNVEV (reference sequence). The ends were cut back, 7 bases at V and 1 base at J, with 20 bases in the middle. In nucleotides, the CDR3 is TGTGCCAGCACCCCATCATATGGTCAGAGGTCCTACGAGCAGTACTTC. Amino acids: CASTPSYGQRSYEQYF.

The CDR3 loop is CASSLLAGVGGELFF. The DNA of the CDR3 is TGTGCCAGCAGTTTGCTAGCGGGAGTTGGCGGGGAGCTGTTTTTT. The chain links TRBV6-5 to TRBJ2-2; 10 bases are a match to TRBD2. Germline V CDR1 and CDR2: MNHEY, SVGAGI. The CDR3 is made up of 15 amino acids. V was clipped by 4 bases and J by 7 bases; unmatched bases: 6.

The genes are TRBV7-9 and TRBJ2-2; tentatively, D is TRBD1 (6 bases). The CDR3 is made up of 15 amino acids. Germline V lookup: CDR1 SEHNR, CDR2 FQNEAQ (reference sequence). Trimming cost V 5 bases and J 7 bases, with 17 bases left between them. The CDR3 bases are TGTGCCAGCAGCCCCTCGCCAGGGGTTAACGGGGAGCTGTTTTTT. It encodes CASSPSPGVNGELFF.

The chain is built from TRBV15 and TRBJ1-2; no clear D gene. Germline values: CDR1 LNHNV, CDR2 YYDKDF (reference sequence). The CDR3 loop spans 14 amino acids. V shed 1 base and J shed 3 bases, with 9 bases lying between them. CDR3 nucleotide sequence: TGTGCCACCAGCAGAGGGCAGAATTACTATGGCTACACCTTC. It codes for CATSRGQNYYGYTF.

This clone was counted between two and nine times. This rearrangement joins TRBV18 to TRBJ1-4; 10 nucleotides agree with TRBD1. Germline V CDR1 and CDR2: KGHSH, LQKENI. The trim removed 6 bases at V and 7 bases at J, leaving 8 bases unmatched. CDR3 length: 15 residues. CDR3 DNA sequence: TGTGCCAGCTCCCCCCGGACAGGGGGTGGTGAAAAACTGTTTTTT. The encoded protein is CASSPRTGGGEKLFF. The complete variable domain, with remaining parts taken from reference TRBV18 and TRBJ1-4, reads NAGVMQNPRHLVRRRGQEARLRCSPMKGHSHVYWYRQLPEEGLKFMVYLQKENIIDESGMPKERFSAEFPKEGPSILRIQQVVRGDSAAYFCASSPRTGGGEKLFFGSGTQLSVL.

This clone has only a few counts. The CDR3 here is CASSKGVQGQHTGELFF. CDR3 nucleotides: TGTGCCAGCAGCAAGGGAGTACAGGGCCAGCACACCGGGGAGCTGTTTTTT. This chain links TRBV21-1 with TRBJ2-2; TRBD1, the table's D call, was not compared with the DNA. TRBV21-1 is flagged as a pseudogene. The CDR3 spans 17 residues.